The T cell receptor (beta chain) under discussion was sequenced for a study of blood T cell repertoires in COVID-19. About the research overall: T cells, B-cell-depleted T cells, or PBMCs provided the cDNA or gDNA that served as material.

The Seattle patients, enrolled during active infection, were followed longitudinally. Original processing methods: The authors estimated nucleated cell counts from reference gene primer amplification. Libraries were prepared by immunoSEQ multiplex PCR; TCRdb keeps only in-frame clonotypes and omits some of them. The V and J calls and the clone size are those of that table, but D and trimming were determined from the DNA. The sample contains 300,000 to 400,000 clones, more than 75% of which appear only once. The CDR3 contains 14 residues. Trimming shortened V by 2 bases and J by 2 bases, and 9 bases separated the two germline ends. Germline loops: CDR1 MDHEN, CDR2 SYDVKM. This clone was observed a few times.

This sequence was found in a woman between 50 and 59 years old with COVID-19, enrolled during active disease. This chain connects TRBV28 to TRBJ1-2; tentatively, D is TRBD1 (5 bases). Sequences were obtained from peripheral blood. CDR3 DNA sequence: TGTGCCAGCAGTTTAGTCGGGGGGAACTATGGCTACACCTTC. Translated: CASSLVGGNYGYTF.